Listed below are T cell receptor beta chains from one sample, sequenced in a study of early T cells in non-severe SARS-CoV-2 infection. TCRdb re-derived calls from the 5' RACE reads in MiXCR, one entry per CDR3 protein. The sample gives fewer than 90,000 distinct CDR3 sequences, about 14% of which show up once; around 9.9% is in the top ten. Sequenced input: whole blood. The source is an adult who was a healthcare worker with PCR-confirmed SARS-CoV-2 infection or an uninfected control (not recorded which). Both conserved end residues are part of each CDR3. A D gene is named only where the DNA matches it firmly. Only some rows state a clone size, as once, few, many or a class for expanded clones.

>TRBJ2-7|TRBD1|TRBV7-9|-
CASSDDRGYTYEQYF
TGTGCCAGCAGCGATGACAGGGGTTATACCTACGAGCAGTACTTC
>TRBJ1-1|TRBD1|TRBV5-1|few
CASSLAVDRGEAFF
TGCGCCAGCAGCTTGGCAGTGGACAGGGGCGAAGCTTTCTTT
>TRBJ2-7|TRBD1|TRBV12-3/TRBV12-4|few
CASSGAGQGANEQYF
TGTGCCAGCAGTGGGGCCGGACAGGGGGCCAACGAGCAGTACTTC
>TRBJ2-4|TRBD1|TRBV5-5|-
CASSLEGQGNIQYF
TGTGCCAGCAGCTTGGAAGGACAGGGAAACATTCAGTACTTC
>TRBJ1-1|TRBD1|TRBV5-6|-
CASSLTGVNTEAFF
TGTGCCAGCAGCTTAACAGGGGTGAACACTGAAGCTTTCTTT
>TRBJ2-3|TRBD1|TRBV6-6|-
CASSYSIGTGPTDTQYF
TGTGCCAGCAGTTACTCGATCGGGACAGGCCCCACAGATACGCAGTATTTT
>TRBJ2-7|-|TRBV6-5|few
CASSYSALPYEQYF
TGTGCCAGCAGTTACTCGGCCCTACCTTACGAGCAGTACTTC
>TRBJ1-6|-|TRBV3-1|few
CASSPPGMNNSPLHF
TGTGCCAGCAGCCCGCCGGGGATGAATAATTCACCCCTCCACTTT
>TRBJ1-4|-|TRBV7-9|-
CASSLLREQNEKLFF
TGTGCCAGCAGTCTCCTTCGGGAACAAAATGAAAAACTGTTTTTT
>TRBJ1-5|-|TRBV29-1|few
CSASGGGNQPQHF
TGCAGCGCAAGTGGGGGTGGCAATCAGCCCCAGCATTTT
>TRBJ2-7|TRBD2|TRBV29-1|-
CSVEGLAPHEQYF
TGCAGCGTTGAGGGACTAGCGCCTCACGAGCAGTACTTC
>TRBJ1-5|-|TRBV20-1|few
CSARDAGRGDNQPQHF
TGCAGTGCTAGAGATGCAGGGAGAGGGGACAATCAGCCCCAGCATTTT
>TRBJ1-2|-|TRBV14|few
CASSQDTGWGYTF
TGTGCCAGCAGCCAAGATACGGGTTGGGGCTACACCTTC
>TRBJ2-3|-|TRBV5-1|once
CASSLVSLSTDTQYF
TGCGCCAGCAGCTTGGTTTCGTTGAGCACAGATACGCAGTATTTT
>TRBJ2-1|TRBD1|TRBV29-1|-
CSVLRQGTTEQFF
TGCAGCGTATTGAGACAGGGGACCACTGAGCAGTTCTTC
>TRBJ2-1|TRBD2|TRBV7-2|few
CASSLASGRYNEQFF
TGTGCCAGCAGCTTGGCTAGCGGGCGATACAATGAGCAGTTCTTC
>TRBJ1-5|-|TRBV12-3/TRBV12-4|many
CASSGPSVDQPQHF
TGTGCCAGCAGCGGGCCATCTGTGGATCAGCCCCAGCATTTT
>TRBJ2-7|TRBD1|TRBV7-7|few
CASSLALTGSEQYF
TGTGCCAGCAGCTTAGCCCTGACAGGGTCCGAGCAGTACTTC
>TRBJ2-3|-|TRBV12-3/TRBV12-4|-
CASSPSQNTQYF
TGTGCCAGCAGTCCCTCTCAGAATACGCAGTATTTT
>TRBJ2-1|-|TRBV29-1|-
CSTRQSNNEQFF
TGCAGCACCCGACAGAGCAACAATGAGCAGTTCTTC
>TRBJ2-7|-|TRBV5-1|few
CASSLTSIRKEQYF
TGCGCCAGCAGCTTGACCTCGATTAGAAAGGAGCAGTACTTC
>TRBJ2-7|TRBD1|TRBV28|-
CAIRGRVDEQYF
TGTGCCATAAGGGGGCGCGTCGACGAGCAGTACTTC
>TRBJ1-1|-|TRBV18|few
CASSPPQGMGTEAFF
TGTGCCAGCTCACCCCCGCAGGGGATGGGCACTGAAGCTTTCTTT
>TRBJ1-1|-|TRBV28|few
CASSSVRRILGNTEAFF
TGTGCCAGCAGTTCCGTCCGGAGAATCCTGGGGAACACTGAAGCTTTCTTT
>TRBJ2-3|-|TRBV12-3/TRBV12-4|many
CASSALRADTQYF
TGTGCCAGCAGTGCCCTCCGCGCAGATACGCAGTATTTT
>TRBJ1-5|-|TRBV18|few
CASSPRAPGALTDQPQHF
TGTGCCAGCTCACCACGAGCCCCGGGAGCTCTAACGGATCAGCCCCAGCATTTT
>TRBJ2-3|-|TRBV10-3|-
CAISPRDTDTQYF
TGTGCCATCAGTCCCCGGGACACAGATACGCAGTATTTT
>TRBJ1-4|-|TRBV3-1|few
CASSQLIGVSANEKLFF
TGTGCCAGCAGCCAATTAATCGGGGTCAGTGCTAATGAAAAACTGTTTTTT
>TRBJ1-5|-|TRBV12-3/TRBV12-4|few
CASSLFAQPQHF
TGTGCCAGCAGTTTATTCGCACAGCCCCAGCATTTT
>TRBJ2-1|TRBD1|TRBV28|-
CASSPFGTGSYNEQFF
TGTGCCAGCAGTCCTTTTGGGACAGGGTCCTACAATGAGCAGTTCTTC
>TRBJ2-7|TRBD1|TRBV11-3|few
CASSYLTGGEQYF
TGTGCCAGCAGTTACCTAACAGGGGGCGAGCAGTACTTC
>TRBJ2-3|-|TRBV29-1|-
CSVEAGDTQYF
TGCAGCGTTGAGGCCGGAGATACGCAGTATTTT
>TRBJ1-6|TRBD1|TRBV3-1|-
CASGDRAGGSPLHF
TGTGCCAGCGGAGATAGGGCAGGGGGTTCACCCCTCCACTTT
>TRBJ2-1|-|TRBV29-1|-
CSGRHRVKYNEQFF
TGCAGCGGACGTCACAGGGTGAAGTACAATGAGCAGTTCTTC
>TRBJ1-1|-|TRBV20-1|-
CSARPSDGEGTEAFF
TGCAGTGCTAGACCCTCCGACGGGGAGGGCACTGAAGCTTTCTTT
>TRBJ1-3|-|TRBV20-1|few
CSARPRPGNTIYF
TGCAGTGCTAGACCCAGACCTGGAAACACCATATATTTT
>TRBJ2-1|TRBD1|TRBV6-4|few
CASSRQGSYNEQFF
TGTGCCAGCAGTCGACAGGGCTCCTACAATGAGCAGTTCTTC
>TRBJ2-1|-|TRBV18|-
CASSPSWSFLGNEQFF
TGTGCCAGCTCACCGTCGTGGAGTTTCCTGGGGAATGAGCAGTTCTTC
>TRBJ2-7|-|TRBV7-9|few
CASRGQPYEQYF
TGTGCCAGCAGAGGACAGCCCTACGAGCAGTACTTC
>TRBJ2-5|-|TRBV5-6|-
CASSHLQGVSETQYF
TGTGCCAGCAGCCATTTACAGGGAGTCTCCGAGACCCAGTACTTC
>TRBJ2-5|TRBD2|TRBV20-1|few
CSASNLAGAGETQYF
TGCAGTGCTAGTAACCTAGCGGGGGCCGGGGAGACCCAGTACTTC
>TRBJ1-1|-|TRBV11-2|few
CASSSSVNTEAFF
TGTGCCAGCAGCTCTTCAGTGAACACTGAAGCTTTCTTT
>TRBJ2-3|-|TRBV21-1|-
CASTYSNCTDTQYF
TGTGCCAGCACCTACAGTAATTGCACAGATACGCAGTATTTT
>TRBJ2-7|TRBD1|TRBV14|many
CASSRISPTGDSEQYF
TGTGCCAGCAGCCGGATATCCCCAACAGGGGATAGCGAGCAGTACTTC
>TRBJ1-3|-|TRBV30|-
CASTGTYSGNTIYF
TGTGCCTCGACCGGGACCTACTCTGGAAACACCATATATTTT
>TRBJ1-1|-|TRBV4-2|-
CASSHPQPLSPGTGGLGTEAFF
TGTGCCAGCAGCCACCCCCAACCACTTTCGCCCGGCACCGGGGGGCTGGGGACTGAAGCTTTCTTT
>TRBJ1-1|TRBD1|TRBV7-9|few
CASSIGQGRRAFF
TGTGCCAGCAGCATCGGACAGGGACGAAGAGCTTTCTTT
>TRBJ2-5|-|TRBV29-1|-
CSVDQGFRETQYF
TGCAGCGTTGACCAGGGGTTTAGAGAGACCCAGTACTTC